A single sample gave rise to the 13 T cell receptor beta chains below, sequenced in a study of shared clonotypes between healthy human individuals. Some clones are missing from TCRdb's copy, which holds only in-frame ones; the method was immunoSEQ multiplex PCR. Of some 550,000 clones listed, almost 97% are singletons. The sample taken for sequencing was naive CD4+ T cells sorted from blood. Regarding subset: CD45RA+ positively selected. These receptors all stem from a woman under 40 in good health.

The rearrangement joins TRBV9 to TRBJ2-5, with 9 bases lining up with TRBD2. The V and J ends lost 4 bases and 5 bases, in that order; junction bases with no gene match: 9. This CDR3 region has 15 residues. Germline values: CDR1 SGDLS, CDR2 YYNGEE. Here the CDR3 reads CASSPPGLARETQYF. The CDR3 coding sequence is TGTGCCAGCAGCCCACCGGGACTAGCCCGGGAGACCCAGTACTTC.

The chain has TRBV11-3 and TRBJ2-5, with D uncertain. The CDR3 totals 13 residues. Trimming cost V 5 bases and J 5 bases, with 12 bases left between them. Germline CDR1 reads SGHNT; CDR2 reads YENEEA. CDR3 protein: CASSQIFGETQYF. The CDR3 DNA reads as TGTGCCAGCAGCCAGATTTTCGGTGAGACCCAGTACTTC.

V gene TRBV6-6 combines with J gene TRBJ2-7; maybe TRBD1 (7 bases). The CDR3 totals 15 residues. Trimming cost V 5 bases and J 1 base, with 15 bases left between them. CDR1 MNHNY and CDR2 SVGAGI come from the germline V gene (reference sequence). The CDR3 DNA reads as TGTGCCAGCAGTCGGGCGGGGACAGCTTCCTACGAGCAGTACTTC. Translating it yields CASSRAGTASYEQYF.

The chain has TRBV28 and TRBJ1-5, with TRBD1 as a possible D gene (6 bases). Germline CDR1 MDHEN, CDR2 SYDVKM. V lost 5 bases and J 7 bases, leaving 21 bases between the germline ends. CDR3 length equals 16 residues. As DNA, the CDR3 is TGTGCCAGCAGTCCCCCCAACAGGGATAAAGGGCAGCCCCAGCATTTT. It encodes CASSPPNRDKGQPQHF.

This chain connects TRBV19 to TRBJ2-3; 11 bases line up with TRBD2. Losses at the gene ends were 4 bases for V and 7 bases for J; bases not matched to a gene: 10. Per the germline V gene, CDR1 is LNHDA and CDR2 is SQIVND (reference sequence). The CDR3 runs 16 residues. CDR3 in DNA: TGTGCCAGTAGTAGGTCTAGCGGGAGGAAGGGGCATACGCAGTATTTT. This codes for CASSRSSGRKGHTQYF. Complete variable domain (other parts from reference TRBV19 and TRBJ2-3): DGGITQSPKYLFRKEGQNVTLSCEQNLNHDAMYWYRQDPGQGLRLIYYSQIVNDFQKGDIAEGYSVSREKKESFPLTVTSAQKNPTAFYLCASSRSSGRKGHTQYFGPGTRLTVL.

This rearrangement joins TRBV5-1 to TRBJ1-1; D remains ambiguous. CDR1 is SGHRS and CDR2 is YFSETQ in the germline V gene. This CDR3 has 13 residues. The V gene lost 4 bases and the J gene lost 0 bases, with 7 bases spanning the gap. CDR3 residues: CASSPIMNTEAFF. The DNA of the CDR3 is TGCGCCAGCAGCCCAATAATGAACACTGAAGCTTTCTTT. Variable domain in full (rest from reference TRBV5-1 and TRBJ1-1): KAGVTQTPRYLIKTRGQQVTLSCSPISGHRSVSWYQQTPGQGLQFLFEYFSETQRNKGNFPGRFSGRQFSNSRSEMNVSTLELGDSALYLCASSPIMNTEAFFGQGTRLTVV.

The chain joins TRBV7-9 to TRBJ2-2; D unresolved. V dropped 2 bases and J dropped 2 bases, with 3 bases sitting between them. Looked up from germline, CDR1 is SEHNR and CDR2 is FQNEAQ (reference sequence). This CDR3 is built from 13 residues. CDR3 sequence: CASSLRNTGELFF. The CDR3 nucleotides are TGTGCCAGCAGCTTACGTAACACCGGGGAGCTGTTTTTT.

The CDR3 DNA follows: TGTGCCAGCCGGGATTCCCCTTTTTCTGGCTACACCTTC. Residues: CASRDSPFSGYTF. The chain employs TRBV27 and TRBJ1-2; D gene uncertain. The CDR3 extends over 13 amino acids. The ends were cut back, 8 bases at V and 7 bases at J, with 17 bases in the middle. Germline-derived CDR1 and CDR2 are MNHEY and SMNVEV (reference sequence).

This clone was detected only once. J is TRBJ2-5 and V is TRBV6-5; the D gene could be TRBD1 or TRBD2 (5 bases each). The DNA matches TRBJ2-7 better at its end, which makes the J call doubtful. The CDR3 has 14 amino acids. The germline CDR1 and CDR2 sequences are MNHEY and SVGAGI. The DNA of the CDR3 is TGTGCCAGCAGTTACAGGGGACCCTCCTACGAGCAGTACTTC. Its protein is CASSYRGPSYEQYF.

The CDR3 here is CASSDGTSQETQYF. The CDR3 DNA sequence: TGCGCCAGCAGCGACGGGACTAGCCAAGAGACCCAGTACTTC. V usage is TRBV4-1 and J usage is TRBJ2-5; 8 nucleotides align to TRBD2. V lost 5 bases to trimming and J lost 1 base; unmatched junction nucleotides: 3. The CDR3 loop spans 14 amino acids. Per germline, CDR1 MGHRA and CDR2 YSYEKL.

The V gene is TRBV6-6, the J gene TRBJ2-3, with D perhaps being TRBD1 or TRBD2 (6 bases each). CDR3 length: 14 residues. From germline, CDR1 is MNHNY and CDR2 SVGAGI (reference sequence). Trimming removed 7 bases at V and 3 bases at J, with 14 bases between. This chain's CDR3 is CASILGGGTDTQYF. CDR3 nucleotides: TGTGCCAGCATCCTGGGGGGCGGAACAGATACGCAGTATTTT.

This clone showed up just once. This sequence joins TRBV6-5 and TRBJ2-7, with D uncertain. The V gene lost 6 bases and the J gene lost 3 bases, with 9 bases spanning the gap. Germline V lookup: CDR1 MNHEY, CDR2 SVGAGI. The CDR3 extends over 12 amino acids. The CDR3 loop reads CASRNSNYEQYF. The CDR3 region has the DNA TGTGCCAGCAGAAACTCCAACTACGAGCAGTACTTC.

V gene TRBV11-2 combines with J gene TRBJ2-3; tentative D call: TRBD2 (6 bases). V shed 5 bases and J shed 6 bases, with 24 bases lying between them. Germline V lookup: CDR1 SGHAT, CDR2 FQNNGV. This CDR3 spans 17 amino acids. The CDR3 loop is CASSTGWAGSFADTQYF. The CDR3 coding sequence is TGTGCCAGCAGCACCGGGTGGGCGGGAAGTTTCGCGGATACGCAGTATTTT.